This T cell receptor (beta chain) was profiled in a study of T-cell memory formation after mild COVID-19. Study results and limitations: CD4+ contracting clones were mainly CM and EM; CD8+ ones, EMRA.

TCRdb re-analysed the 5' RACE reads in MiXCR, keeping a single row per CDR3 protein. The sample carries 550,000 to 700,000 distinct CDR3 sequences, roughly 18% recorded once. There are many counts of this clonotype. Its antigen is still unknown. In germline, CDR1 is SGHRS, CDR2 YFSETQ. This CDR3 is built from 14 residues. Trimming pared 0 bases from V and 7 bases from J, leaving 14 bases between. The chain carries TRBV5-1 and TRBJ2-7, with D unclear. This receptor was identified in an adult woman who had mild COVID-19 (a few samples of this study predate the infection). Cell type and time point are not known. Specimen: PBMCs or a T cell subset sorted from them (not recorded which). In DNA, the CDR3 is TGCGCCAGCAGCTTGGTCCCCGCCGCAGCTGAGCAGTACTTC. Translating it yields CASSLVPAAAEQYF.